The rows below give T cell receptor beta chains drawn from one sample of a study of blood T cell repertoires in COVID-19. The protocol was immunoSEQ multiplex PCR, while the TCRdb copy is restricted to in-frame clones and leaves out a portion. The data show a few hundred thousand clones, about four fifths seen once. The specimen was peripheral blood. Source of these receptors: a middle-aged woman who had recovered from COVID-19. CDR3s include the opening cysteine and the closing phenylalanine or tryptophan. The order of the fields is J gene, V gene, clone size, D gene, CDR3 protein, CDR3 DNA. The D gene is left open where the match is weak. Size is stated for part of the rows, as once, few or many counts, or as a class when the clone is expanded.

TRBJ2-6 TRBV18 few - CASLSQGSAPGANVLTF TGTGCCAGCCTTTCACAGGGATCGGCCCCGGGGGCCAACGTCCTGACTTTC
TRBJ1-1 TRBV10-3 - - CAISESDRQNTEAFF TGTGCCATCAGTGAGTCGGACAGACAGAACACTGAAGCTTTCTTT
TRBJ2-7 TRBV28 - TRBD2 CASIATSLYSSYEQYF TGTGCCAGCATTGCGACTAGCCTCTACAGCTCCTACGAGCAGTACTTC
TRBJ2-1 TRBV29-1 - TRBD2 CSVEGTSGGPYNEQFF TGCAGCGTTGAGGGGACTAGCGGGGGACCCTACAATGAGCAGTTCTTC
TRBJ2-6 TRBV24-1 once - CATSDAGSGANVLTF TGTGCCACCAGTGATGCCGGGTCCGGGGCCAACGTCCTGACTTTC
TRBJ1-2 TRBV6-5 few - CASSKQGGYGYTF TGTGCCAGCAGTAAACAGGGTGGCTATGGCTACACCTTC
TRBJ1-2 TRBV19 - - CASSIGRRTLYGYTF TGTGCCAGTAGTATAGGAAGACGGACTTTATATGGCTACACCTTC
TRBJ1-3 TRBV6-5 - - CASSYSRASSGNTIYF TGTGCCAGCAGTTACTCGCGCGCAAGCTCTGGAAACACCATATATTTT
TRBJ2-6 TRBV19 - TRBD1 CASTPGTGISNVLTF TGTGCCAGTACTCCGGGGACAGGGATCTCCAACGTCCTGACTTTC
TRBJ2-3 TRBV24-1 - - CATSDLGGGTDTQYF TGTGCCACCAGTGATCTAGGAGGTGGGACAGATACGCAGTATTTT
TRBJ1-3 TRBV7-8 many - CASSLATGTGNTIYF TGTGCCAGCAGCTTAGCGACTGGAACTGGAAACACCATATATTTT
TRBJ2-1 TRBV4-2 - - CASSQRGTANEQFF TGTGCCAGCAGCCAACGTGGAACAGCCAATGAGCAGTTCTTC
TRBJ1-1 TRBV5-1 - TRBD1 CASSLHRGRVTEAFF TGCGCCAGCAGCTTACACAGGGGGAGAGTCACTGAAGCTTTCTTT
TRBJ1-2 TRBV28 once - CASSPPLTF TGTGCCAGCAGTCCTCCCCTCACCTTC
TRBJ2-3 TRBV6-4 few TRBD2 CASSDSTGGPDTQYF TGTGCCAGCAGTGATTCTACGGGGGGGCCAGATACGCAGTATTTT
TRBJ2-2 TRBV5-4 - TRBD1 CASSEGQNGAGELFF TGTGCCAGCAGCGAGGGACAGAACGGGGCCGGGGAGCTGTTTTTT
TRBJ2-7 TRBV6-5 - - CASSPGPGSSYEQYF TGTGCCAGCAGTCCGGGCCCGGGGTCCTCCTACGAGCAGTACTTC
TRBJ1-5 TRBV11-2 - - CASSCGIPLPGDSNQPQHF TGTGCCAGCAGCTGTGGTATACCCCTTCCGGGGGATAGCAATCAGCCCCAGCATTTT
TRBJ1-3 TRBV5-5 - TRBD1 CASSPHWTGGGNTIYF TGTGCCAGCAGCCCCCATTGGACAGGGGGAGGAAACACCATATATTTT
TRBJ2-7 TRBV6-5 - TRBD1 CASRPRQGAEQYF TGTGCCAGCAGACCCCGACAGGGCGCCGAGCAGTACTTC
TRBJ1-1 TRBV19 - - CASRGGARTSSRQFF TGTGCCAGTAGGGGGGGGGCTCGGACCAGCAGCCGGCAATTCTTT
TRBJ2-1 TRBV13 - TRBD2 CASNPSGGANEQFF TGTGCCAGCAATCCCAGCGGGGGGGCGAATGAGCAGTTCTTC
TRBJ2-1 TRBV7-9 - TRBD2 CASSLRTSANNEQFF TGTGCCAGCAGCTTACGGACTAGCGCGAACAATGAGCAGTTCTTC
TRBJ2-1 TRBV19 - - CASSIAGDSYNEQFF TGTGCCAGTAGTATAGCAGGGGACTCCTACAATGAGCAGTTCTTC
TRBJ1-4 TRBV9 once TRBD1 CASSGRQGTTNEKLFF TGTGCCAGCAGCGGACGACAGGGAACAACTAATGAAAAACTGTTTTTT
TRBJ2-1 TRBV5-1 once - CASSLAGTNYNEQFF TGCGCCAGCAGCTTGGCCGGGACAAATTACAATGAGCAGTTCTTC
TRBJ2-3 TRBV6-2/TRBV6-3 - TRBD2 CASSYSPRGSGRQQPTDTQYF TGTGCCAGCAGTTACTCCCCTCGCGGGAGCGGAAGACAGCAACCCACAGATACGCAGTATTTT
TRBJ2-2 TRBV5-4 once - CASSLGLSNTGELFF TGTGCCAGCAGCCTTGGACTCTCGAACACCGGGGAGCTGTTTTTT
TRBJ1-1 TRBV19 - TRBD1 CASSMGDRRNTEAFF TGTGCCAGTAGTATGGGGGACAGGCGAAACACTGAAGCTTTCTTT
TRBJ2-5 TRBV30 - - CAWSRWRETQYF TGTGCCTGGAGTAGGTGGAGGGAGACCCAGTACTTC
TRBJ1-6 TRBV5-1 - TRBD1 CASRRLTGESSPLHF TGCGCCAGCAGACGACTTACAGGGGAGAGTTCACCCCTCCACTTT